This T cell receptor beta chain originates from a study of CD8+CD57+ T cells in acquired aplastic anemia. Study background: Mean DNA quantity obtained from sorted CD4+ and CD8+ cells was 3.2 ug.

Notes on the study in general: Comparison of patients with controls identified twenty-nine shared CD8+ CDR3 sequences.

Flow cytometry had shown expanded CD8+CD57+ cells in the patients chosen for sequencing. The V gene's germline CDR1 is KGHDR and CDR2 SFDVKD. This CDR3 contains 12 residues. Trimming took 4 bases from V and 7 from J, leaving 6 bases between them. TCR beta VDJ combinations and CDR3 sequences were profiled from genomic DNA. Each CDR3 protein is one row after TCRdb ran MiXCR on the reads. The data hold a few hundred thousand distinct CDR3 sequences, with around three fifths observed a single time. Comments on this clonotype: As yet, its antigen is unknown.

The chain employs TRBV24-1 and TRBJ2-2, with D unresolved. The sample comprised sorted CD4+, CD8+, or CD8+CD57+ T cells (not recorded which) from PBMCs. The source is a human donor with aplastic anemia. As DNA, the CDR3 is TGTGCCACCAGTGACCGGGTCGGGGAGCTGTTTTTT. Translating it yields CATSDRVGELFF.